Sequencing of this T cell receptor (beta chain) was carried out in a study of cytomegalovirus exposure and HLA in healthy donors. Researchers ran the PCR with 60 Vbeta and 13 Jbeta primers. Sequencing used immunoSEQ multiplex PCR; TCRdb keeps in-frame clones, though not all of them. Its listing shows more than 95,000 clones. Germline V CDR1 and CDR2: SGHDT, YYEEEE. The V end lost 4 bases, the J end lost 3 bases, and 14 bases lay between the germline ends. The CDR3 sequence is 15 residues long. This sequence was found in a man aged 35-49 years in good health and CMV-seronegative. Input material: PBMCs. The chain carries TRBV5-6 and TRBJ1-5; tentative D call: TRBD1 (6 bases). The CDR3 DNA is TGTGCCAGCAGCCTCGCGAGGGGGATCAATCAGCCCCAGCATTTT. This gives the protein CASSLARGINQPQHF.